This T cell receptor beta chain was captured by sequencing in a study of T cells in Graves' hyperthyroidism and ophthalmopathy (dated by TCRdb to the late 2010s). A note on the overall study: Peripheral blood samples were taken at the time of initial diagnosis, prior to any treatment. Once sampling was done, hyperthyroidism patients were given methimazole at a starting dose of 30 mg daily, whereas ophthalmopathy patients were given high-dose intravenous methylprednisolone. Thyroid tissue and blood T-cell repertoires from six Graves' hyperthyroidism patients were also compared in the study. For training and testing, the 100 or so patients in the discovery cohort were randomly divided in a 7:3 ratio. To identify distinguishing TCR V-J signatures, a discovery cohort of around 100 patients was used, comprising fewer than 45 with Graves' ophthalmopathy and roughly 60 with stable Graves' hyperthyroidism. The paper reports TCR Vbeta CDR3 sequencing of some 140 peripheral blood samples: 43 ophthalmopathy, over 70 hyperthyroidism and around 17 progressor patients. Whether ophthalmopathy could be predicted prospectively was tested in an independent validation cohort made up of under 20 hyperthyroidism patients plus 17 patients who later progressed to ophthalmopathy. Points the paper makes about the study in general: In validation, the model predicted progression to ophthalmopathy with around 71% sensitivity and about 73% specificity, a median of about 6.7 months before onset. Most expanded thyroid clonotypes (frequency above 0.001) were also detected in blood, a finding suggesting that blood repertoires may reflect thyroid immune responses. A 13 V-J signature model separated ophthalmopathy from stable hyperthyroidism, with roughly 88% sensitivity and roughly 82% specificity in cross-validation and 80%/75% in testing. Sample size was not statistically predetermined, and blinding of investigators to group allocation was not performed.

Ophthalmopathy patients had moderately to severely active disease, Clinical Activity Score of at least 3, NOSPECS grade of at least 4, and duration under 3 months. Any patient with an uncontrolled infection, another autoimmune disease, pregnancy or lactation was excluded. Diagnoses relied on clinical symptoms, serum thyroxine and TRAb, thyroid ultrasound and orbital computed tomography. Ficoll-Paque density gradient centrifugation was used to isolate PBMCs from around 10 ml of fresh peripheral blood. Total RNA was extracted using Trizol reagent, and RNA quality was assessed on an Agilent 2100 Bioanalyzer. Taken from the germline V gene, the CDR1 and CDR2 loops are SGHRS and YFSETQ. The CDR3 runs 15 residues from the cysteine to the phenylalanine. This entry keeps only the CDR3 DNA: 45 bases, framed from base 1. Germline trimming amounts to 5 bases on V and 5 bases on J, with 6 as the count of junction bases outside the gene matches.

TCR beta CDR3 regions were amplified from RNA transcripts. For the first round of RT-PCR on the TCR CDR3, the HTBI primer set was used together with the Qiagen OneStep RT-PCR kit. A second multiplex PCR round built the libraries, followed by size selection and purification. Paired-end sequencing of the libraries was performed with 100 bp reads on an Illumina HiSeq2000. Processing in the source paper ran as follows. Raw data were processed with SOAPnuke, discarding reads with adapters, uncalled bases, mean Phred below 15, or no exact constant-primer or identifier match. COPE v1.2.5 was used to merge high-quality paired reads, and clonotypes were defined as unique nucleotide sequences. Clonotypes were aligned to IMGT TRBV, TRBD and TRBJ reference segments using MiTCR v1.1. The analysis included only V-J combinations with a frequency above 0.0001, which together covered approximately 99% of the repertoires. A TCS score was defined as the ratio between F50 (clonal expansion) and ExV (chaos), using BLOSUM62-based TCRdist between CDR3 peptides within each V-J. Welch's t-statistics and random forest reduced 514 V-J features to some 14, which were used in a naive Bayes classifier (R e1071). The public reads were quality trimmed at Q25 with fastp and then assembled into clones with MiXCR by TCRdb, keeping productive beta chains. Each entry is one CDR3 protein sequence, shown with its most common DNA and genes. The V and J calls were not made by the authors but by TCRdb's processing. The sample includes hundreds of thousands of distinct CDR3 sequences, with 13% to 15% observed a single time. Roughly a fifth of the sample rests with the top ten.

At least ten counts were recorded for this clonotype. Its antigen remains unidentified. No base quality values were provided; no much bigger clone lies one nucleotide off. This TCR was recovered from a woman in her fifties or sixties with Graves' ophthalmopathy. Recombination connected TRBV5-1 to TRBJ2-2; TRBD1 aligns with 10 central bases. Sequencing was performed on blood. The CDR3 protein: CASRAGTGATGELFF. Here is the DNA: TGCGCCAGCAGGGCCGGGACAGGGGCAACCGGGGAGCTGTTTTTT. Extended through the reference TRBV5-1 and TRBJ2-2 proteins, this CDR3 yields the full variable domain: KAGVTQTPRYLIKTRGQQVTLSCSPISGHRSVSWYQQTPGQGLQFLFEYFSETQRNKGNFPGRFSGRQFSNSRSEMNVSTLELGDSALYLCASRAGTGATGELFFGEGSRLTVL.